The 31 T cell receptor beta chains below all came from one sample that was sequenced in a study of blood T cells in healthy people across ages. The authors ran a second PCR of roughly 6 to 12 cycles using a sample-barcoded 5' primer and a J-beta primer mix. MiXCR, run by TCRdb on the 5' RACE reads, gives a single entry per CDR3 protein. The sample has 1.5 million to 1.8 million distinct CDR3 sequences; about 45% are singletons. The specimen was blood. The source of these receptors is a woman aged 18-35 years in good health.

The rearrangement uses TRBV5-1 and TRBJ2-3; D call uncertain. The CDR3 totals 13 residues. Germline CDR1 SGHRS, CDR2 YFSETQ. Trimming took off 2 bases at V and 11 bases at J, with 15 bases between the two ends. In DNA, the CDR3 is TGCGCCAGCAGCTTTGGCCGCCGTTGTAGGCAGTATTTT. This encodes CASSFGRRCRQYF.

The chain is built from TRBV15 and TRBJ1-5; a possible D gene is TRBD1 (5 bases). Deletions cut 0 bases from V and 5 bases from J, with 11 bases between. Germline loops: CDR1 LNHNV, CDR2 YYDKDF (reference sequence). CDR3 length: 15 residues. The CDR3 nucleotides read TGTGCCACCAGCAGAGATGGTCAGGGCTATCAGCCCCAGCATTTT. Protein product: CATSRDGQGYQPQHF.

This clonotype occurred a few times. The chain is built from TRBV11-1 and TRBJ2-1; D ambiguous. Germline V CDR1 and CDR2: SGHAT, FQDESV (reference sequence). The CDR3 runs 12 residues. The ends were cut back, 2 bases at V and 8 bases at J, with 7 bases in the middle. CDR3 nucleotides: TGTGCCAGCAGCTTATACGGTCATGAGCAGTTCTTC. Its protein is CASSLYGHEQFF.

This chain uses TRBV4-3 with TRBJ2-3, with 10 bases that match TRBD2. This CDR3 is 16 amino acids long. CDR1 and CDR2 from the germline V gene are LGHNA and YSLEER. V lost 4 bases and J lost 2; bases outside the gene matches: 6. CDR3 amino acids: CASSPGLARTTDTQYF. CDR3 nucleotide sequence: TGCGCCAGCAGCCCGGGACTAGCGAGAACCACAGATACGCAGTATTTT.

This clonotype was seen a few times. This chain joins TRBV7-2 and TRBJ1-1; D is ambiguous. The CDR3 spans 15 residues. Germline CDR1 is SGHTA and CDR2 is FQGNSA. V gave up 3 bases and J gave up 3 bases, with 14 bases separating them. The CDR3 loop is CASSFWGSADTEAFF. The CDR3 region has the DNA TGTGCCAGCAGCTTTTGGGGTAGTGCGGACACTGAAGCTTTCTTT.

V is TRBV20-1 and J is TRBJ2-5; 9 bases are a match to TRBD2. The J segment lost 5 bases and the V segment lost 1 base, leaving 8 bases of the junction unmatched. Germline V gene data show CDR1 as DFQATT and CDR2 as SNEGSKA (reference sequence). This CDR3 spans 15 amino acids. The CDR3 is CSARVVSGRGETQYF. Written as DNA, the CDR3 is TGCAGTGCTAGAGTAGTTAGCGGGAGAGGCGAGACCCAGTACTTC.

Details on this clonotype: The junction departs from the called germline gene at one end, perhaps through a read error. The rearrangement uses TRBV27 and TRBJ1-5; 7 bases are shared with TRBD1. This CDR3 is built from 16 residues. CDR1 is MNHEY and CDR2 is SMNVEV in the germline V gene (reference sequence). The CDR3 region is CASSLSRGQSNQPQHF. As DNA, the CDR3 is TGTGCCAGCAGTCTATCGCGGGGACAGTCTAATCAGCCCCAGCATTTT.

The chain is built from TRBV12-3 or TRBV12-4 and TRBJ1-1; 10 bases are a match to TRBD1. The junction had 12 bases not matched to a gene; V was cut back by 6 bases and J by 11 bases. The length of the CDR3 is 14 residues. The CDR3 nucleotides read TGTGCCAGCAGCTGGACAGGGGGAGGGTTAGGGGCTTTCTTT. Its protein is CASSWTGGGLGAFF.

This clonotype has a handful of counts. The chain couples TRBV10-3 to TRBJ2-1; D unclear. The germline gives CDR1 ENHRY, CDR2 SYGVKD. The CDR3 runs 14 residues. The germline V and J ends were trimmed by 3 bases and 8 bases, with 14 bases remaining between them. In DNA form, the CDR3 reads TGTGCCATCAGTGATCCCCCCAACAATGATGAGCAGTTCTTC. This translates into CAISDPPNNDEQFF.

This rearrangement joins TRBV9 to TRBJ2-2; no clear D gene. The V gene's germline CDR1 is SGDLS and CDR2 YYNGEE. V lost 0 bases to trimming and J lost 0 bases, with 15 bases between them. The CDR3 length is 18 residues. As DNA, the CDR3 is TGTGCCAGCAGCGTAGTTTCGGTGGCCAAAGCGAACACCGGGGAGCTGTTTTTT. This gives the protein CASSVVSVAKANTGELFF.

V usage is TRBV20-1 and J usage is TRBJ1-1; no firm D call. Germline CDR1 DFQATT, CDR2 SNEGSKA (reference sequence). CDR3 length equals 14 residues. Trimming removed 0 bases at V and 5 bases at J, with 13 bases between. The CDR3 DNA reads TGCAGTGCTAGAGATGTGGGATCTCGAACTGAAGCTTTCTTT. This translates into CSARDVGSRTEAFF.

On this clonotype: Sequence at one end of the junction differs from germline and may be a read error. The chain employs TRBV7-9 and TRBJ2-3; D is tentatively TRBD1 or TRBD2 (5 bases each). CDR1 and CDR2 from the germline V gene are SEHNR and FQNEAQ (reference sequence). This CDR3 has 13 amino acids. The CDR3 bases are TGTGCCAGCAGCTTAAGGGGAGCAGATGCGCAGTATTTT. Its protein product is CASSLRGADAQYF.

This chain links TRBV11-2 with TRBJ1-1; TRBD1 is a possible D gene (5 bases). V gave up 7 bases and J gave up 0 bases, with 6 bases separating them. The CDR3 has 12 residues. CDR1 is SGHAT, CDR2 FQNNGV, per germline. CDR3 DNA sequence: TGTGCCAGCAACAGGTTGAACACTGAAGCTTTCTTT. Translated, it gives CASNRLNTEAFF.

V usage is TRBV20-1 and J usage is TRBJ2-7, with a tentative D call TRBD2 (6 bases). Germline V gene sequence: CDR1 DFQATT, CDR2 SNEGSKA (reference sequence). The CDR3 has 14 residues. Trimming removed 4 bases at V and 0 bases at J, with 13 bases between. CDR3 sequence: CSANRAGPSYEQYF. The CDR3, as DNA: TGCAGTGCTAACCGGGCGGGGCCCTCCTACGAGCAGTACTTC.

The genes are TRBV27 and TRBJ1-2; D gene unclear. The CDR3 extends over 15 amino acids. Germline V gene lookup returns CDR1 MNHEY and CDR2 SMNVEV (reference sequence). The V and J ends lost 4 bases and 1 base respectively, with 13 bases between them. Here the CDR3 DNA reads TGTGCCAGCAGTTCCACCGAAGCCGGTAACTATGGCTACACCTTC. This codes for CASSSTEAGNYGYTF.

This clonotype was counted a few times. J is TRBJ1-1 and V is TRBV5-1; D ambiguous. The germline gives CDR1 SGHRS, CDR2 YFSETQ. CDR3 size: 13 residues. Trimming left V 5 bases short and J 1 base short, with 9 bases between. For the CDR3, the DNA is TGCGCCAGCAGGCCAGCAGGGAACACTGAAGCTTTCTTT. Its translation is CASRPAGNTEAFF.

V usage is TRBV20-1 and J usage is TRBJ2-5; D gene uncertain. The J call may be faulty, since TRBJ2-7 better matches the DNA end. The CDR3 runs to 11 residues. Looked up from germline, CDR1 is DFQATT and CDR2 is SNEGSKA (reference sequence). CDR3 sequence reads: CSASRMYEQYF. CDR3 sequence (DNA): TGCAGTGCCTCCAGAATGTACGAGCAGTACTTC.

The V call is TRBV9, the J call TRBJ1-1, with 7 bases fitting TRBD1. This CDR3 has 13 amino acids. Germline CDR1 reads SGDLS; CDR2 reads YYNGEE. The ends lost 5 bases at V and 3 bases at J; junction bases unmatched: 4. The DNA of the CDR3 is TGTGCCAGCAGTGTGCAGGGGGACACTGAAGCTTTCTTT. Residues: CASSVQGDTEAFF.

V and J are TRBV3-1 and TRBJ1-1; the match to TRBD1 covers 12 bases. This CDR3 has 17 residues. CDR1 is LGHDT and CDR2 is YNNKEL in the germline V gene (reference sequence). J gave up 5 bases and V 3 bases, and 10 bases lay outside the gene matches. The CDR3 DNA reads TGTGCCAGCAGCCACATAGGGACAGGGGGCGGTTATACTGAAGCTTTCTTT. It is translated as CASSHIGTGGGYTEAFF. The full variable domain, with the rest looked up from reference TRBV3-1 and TRBJ1-1, is DTAVSQTPKYLVTQMGNDKSIKCEQNLGHDTMYWYKQDSKKFLKIMFSYNNKELIINETVPNRFSPKSPDKAHLNLHINSLELGDSAVYFCASSHIGTGGGYTEAFFGQGTRLTVV.

The chain employs TRBV3-1 and TRBJ1-1, with D possibly being TRBD1 (5 bases). The germline CDR1 and CDR2 sequences are LGHDT and YNNKEL (reference sequence). This CDR3 comprises 13 residues. Trimming cost V 1 base and J 10 bases, with 13 bases left between them. CDR3: CASSQVGTGRAFF. The CDR3 nucleotides are TGTGCCAGCAGCCAAGTGGGCACAGGACGAGCTTTCTTT. The variable domain in full, with the rest retrieved from reference TRBV3-1 and TRBJ1-1, is DTAVSQTPKYLVTQMGNDKSIKCEQNLGHDTMYWYKQDSKKFLKIMFSYNNKELIINETVPNRFSPKSPDKAHLNLHINSLELGDSAVYFCASSQVGTGRAFFGQGTRLTVV.

The rearrangement links TRBV20-1 to TRBJ2-5; maybe TRBD1 (5 bases). The V gene lost 2 bases and the J gene lost 5 bases, with 9 bases spanning the gap. Looked up from germline, CDR1 is DFQATT and CDR2 is SNEGSKA (reference sequence). CDR3 size: 12 residues. CDR3 loop: CSARQGWETQYF. The CDR3 DNA follows: TGCAGTGCTAGACAGGGATGGGAGACCCAGTACTTC.

This clonotype was seen only once. The CDR3 sequence is CASSLIGLHNEQYF. The CDR3 region has the DNA TGTGCCAGCAGTTTAATAGGCCTCCACAATGAGCAGTACTTC. The chain employs TRBV27 and TRBJ2-1, with D unclear. With the DNA end fitting TRBJ2-7 better, the J assignment may be wrong. CDR1 MNHEY and CDR2 SMNVEV come from the germline V gene (reference sequence). CDR3 size: 14 residues.

This clonotype was seen a few times. This sequence joins TRBV12-3 or TRBV12-4 and TRBJ2-3; the match to TRBD2 covers 7 bases. CDR3 size: 17 residues. Trimming took 0 bases from V and 6 from J; bases not matched to a gene: 12. The CDR3 sequence: CASSLAGFGLVRDTQYF. CDR3 DNA: TGTGCCAGCAGTTTAGCGGGCTTTGGACTAGTGAGGGATACGCAGTATTTT.

This chain links TRBV4-3 with TRBJ1-2; 10 bases line up with TRBD1. Germline trimming cut 2 bases from V and 2 bases from J; bases unmatched to any gene: 8. Germline values: CDR1 LGHNA, CDR2 YSLEER. The CDR3 is made up of 17 amino acids. CDR3 amino acids: CASSQRGPGQGNYGYTF. DNA for the CDR3: TGCGCCAGCAGCCAACGAGGCCCGGGACAGGGGAACTATGGCTACACCTTC.

The rearrangement joins TRBV20-1 to TRBJ2-7, with 10 bases matching TRBD2. CDR3 length equals 15 residues. Germline V CDR1 and CDR2: DFQATT, SNEGSKA (reference sequence). Unmatched junction bases numbered 10, after V lost 3 bases and J lost 5 bases. CDR3 bases: TGCAGTGCTAGCCTCCCTAGCGGGAGCCTTGACGAGCAGTACTTC. It codes for CSASLPSGSLDEQYF.

CDR3 in DNA: TGTGCCAGCAGCTACCAAACAGGGCTTGGTGAAAAACTGTTTTTT. Its protein is CASSYQTGLGEKLFF. V gene TRBV7-2 combines with J gene TRBJ1-4, with D perhaps matching TRBD1 (6 bases). With 4 bases removed from V and 7 bases from J, the gap between germline ends came to 16 bases. The CDR3 is 15 amino acids. Germline V gene sequence: CDR1 SGHTA, CDR2 FQGNSA.

The table lists this clonotype with a count of one. This clone may be a read error of a much larger clone one base away. The rearrangement joins TRBV27 to TRBJ1-1; D is ambiguous. This CDR3 has 14 residues. Germline V CDR1 and CDR2: MNHEY, SMNVEV (reference sequence). The CDR3 DNA sequence: TGTGCCAGCAGTATGGGGTTAATGAACACTGGAGCTTTCTTT. This sequence encodes CASSMGLMNTGAFF.

This clonotype has more than one count but fewer than ten. This chain joins TRBV20-1 and TRBJ1-1; D remains unclear. Germline CDR1 and CDR2: DFQATT and SNEGSKA (reference sequence). Trimming cost V 3 bases and J 0 bases, with 14 bases left between them. The CDR3 contains 15 residues. The CDR3 is CSASSRAGMNTEAFF. The CDR3, as DNA: TGCAGTGCTAGTTCGCGGGCGGGTATGAACACTGAAGCTTTCTTT.

This clonotype turned up a few times. The chain links TRBV28 to TRBJ2-4, with TRBD1 matching over 8 bases. CDR1 and CDR2 (germline): MDHEN, SYDVKM. Trimming removed 5 bases from V and 8 bases from J; junction bases left unmatched: 5. This CDR3 comprises 13 residues. The CDR3, as DNA: TGTGCCAGCAGTCAGACAGGGGTCGACATTCAGTACTTC. It specifies CASSQTGVDIQYF. Full variable domain (missing parts from reference TRBV28 and TRBJ2-4): DVKVTQSSRYLVKRTGEKVFLECVQDMDHENMFWYRQDPGLGLRLIYFSYDVKMKEKGDIPEGYSVSREKKERFSLILESASTNQTSMYLCASSQTGVDIQYFGAGTRLSVL.

This clonotype was seen ten or more times. V and J are TRBV12-3 or TRBV12-4 and TRBJ1-5; D gene uncertain. This CDR3 region has 13 residues. V shed 5 bases and J shed 3 bases, with 8 bases lying between them. CDR3 amino acids: CASSRLINQPQHF. For the CDR3, the DNA is TGTGCCAGCAGTCGCCTCATCAATCAGCCCCAGCATTTT.

This sequence joins TRBV7-9 and TRBJ1-3; D possibly corresponds to TRBD1 (5 bases). The CDR3 consists of 17 residues. Between the trimmed V and J ends, which lost 2 bases and 0 bases, there was a span of 14 bases. CDR1 SEHNR and CDR2 FQNEAQ come from the germline V gene (reference sequence). The CDR3 DNA is TGTGCCAGCAGCTTATTTGGAGGGGATCACTCTGGAAACACCATATATTTT. Its translation is CASSLFGGDHSGNTIYF.